This is a list of T cell receptor beta chains from one sample in a study of neurological immune-mediated disorders. TCRdb redid the calling of the 5' RACE reads with MiXCR, one entry per CDR3 protein. In the table there are tens of thousands of distinct CDR3 sequences, 2.5% of which are singletons. The sequenced sample was PBMCs. These receptors were obtained from a man in his fifties or sixties with multiple sclerosis. The CDR3 runs from the conserved cysteine through the conserved F or W. D genes are given only for firm matches. Expanded clones are given a class, and other clones once, few, many or no size at all.

J gene | D gene | V gene | clone size | CDR3 DNA | CDR3 protein
TRBJ1-6 | TRBD1 | TRBV12-3/TRBV12-4 | many | TGTGCCAGCAGTCTCAGGGGGAATGGGAATTCACCCCTCAACTTT | CASSLRGNGNSPLNF
TRBJ1-1 | NA | TRBV6-6 | medium-sized | TGTGCCAGCAGTTTAACAGGGAACACTGAAGCTTTCTTT | CASSLTGNTEAFF
TRBJ1-5 | NA | TRBV5-1 | many | TGCGCCAGCAGCTTGGGGGATAATCAGCCCCAGCATTTT | CASSLGDNQPQHF
TRBJ2-1 | NA | TRBV5-1 | many | TGCGCCAGCACCCTTATGGGGGGCATGTACAATGAGCAGTTCTTC | CASTLMGGMYNEQFF
TRBJ2-1 | NA | TRBV4-3 | many | TGCGCCAGCAGCCAAGAGCGGGGCGGCTCCTACAATGAGCAGTTCTTC | CASSQERGGSYNEQFF
TRBJ2-7 | NA | TRBV6-2/TRBV6-3 | many | TGTGCCAGCAGTTACGGGATGGAGGACGAGCAGTACTTC | CASSYGMEDEQYF
TRBJ1-2 | NA | TRBV27 | many | TGTGCCAGCAGTCCTATAACAGGGAACGCCTATGGCTACACCTTC | CASSPITGNAYGYTF
TRBJ2-2 | TRBD1 | TRBV7-6 | few | TGTGCCAGCAGCGCTAAGGCGGGACAGGGAAACACCGGGGAGCTGTTTTTT | CASSAKAGQGNTGELFF
TRBJ2-6 | TRBD2 | TRBV5-1 | many | TGCGCCAGCAGCCACCGGGGGGCTGGGGCCAACGTCCTGACTTTC | CASSHRGAGANVLTF
TRBJ2-1 | TRBD1 | TRBV10-3 | many | TGTGCCATCAGTGAGCTCAGGGGGACAGGGGGCTATGAGCAGTTCTTC | CAISELRGTGGYEQFF
TRBJ2-5 | TRBD1 | TRBV18 | many | TGTGCCAGCTCAGGGACAGGAGATCAAGAGACCCAGTACTTC | CASSGTGDQETQYF
TRBJ2-3 | NA | TRBV2 | many | TGTGCCAGCAAAGGGACCTTCACAGATACGCAGTATTTT | CASKGTFTDTQYF
TRBJ2-1 | TRBD1 | TRBV20-1 | many | TGCAGTGCTTGCCCGAAACAGGGGGACAATGAGCAGTTCTTC | CSACPKQGDNEQFF
TRBJ2-3 | TRBD2 | TRBV20-1 | medium-sized | TGCAGTGCTAGAGATTTTGATAGGACTAGGGCCCCAGATACGCAGTATTTT | CSARDFDRTRAPDTQYF
TRBJ1-1 | NA | TRBV5-1 | many | TGCGCCAGCAGCTTGAGTACTGATACTAATGAAGCTTTCTTT | CASSLSTDTNEAFF
TRBJ1-2 | NA | TRBV29-1 | many | TGCAGCGTTGATACAGGAAATTATGGCTACACCTTC | CSVDTGNYGYTF
TRBJ1-6 | TRBD1 | TRBV7-6 | many | TGTGCCAGCAGCCTGAGGACAGGGGTTAGGAATTCACCCCTCCACTTT | CASSLRTGVRNSPLHF
TRBJ2-2 | NA | TRBV9 | many | TGTGCCAGCAGCCCGCGACAGACATACACCGGGGAGCTGTTTTTT | CASSPRQTYTGELFF
TRBJ2-5 | TRBD2 | TRBV9 | many | TGTGCCAGCAGCGTTGGGACTAGAAAAGAGACCCAGTACTTC | CASSVGTRKETQYF
TRBJ2-7 | NA | TRBV6-5 | NA | TGTGCCAGCAGCCGTTCGTCCCAGGGCCCGGCATACGAGCAGTACTTC | CASSRSSQGPAYEQYF
TRBJ1-6 | NA | TRBV5-6 | NA | TGTGCCAGCAGCCCCGGCGGGAGGGGTTCACCCCTCCACTTT | CASSPGGRGSPLHF
TRBJ1-1 | NA | TRBV12-3/TRBV12-4 | many | TGTGCCAGCAGTTTTGGGGGGTTGTCTGAAGCTTTCTTT | CASSFGGLSEAFF
TRBJ1-1 | NA | TRBV3-1 | many | TGTGCCAGCAGCCAAGATCAGGGCAGCACTGAAGCTTTCTTT | CASSQDQGSTEAFF
TRBJ1-2 | NA | TRBV20-1 | many | TGCAGTGCTAGAGATCAGGGGCTGGTTGGCTACACCTTC | CSARDQGLVGYTF
TRBJ1-1 | NA | TRBV4-2 | many | TGTGCCAGCAGCCAAGACGGGTTTGAAGCTTTCTTT | CASSQDGFEAFF
TRBJ2-2 | NA | TRBV10-2 | many | TGCGCCAGCAGTGTTTTCCCGAACACCGGGGAGCTGTTTTTT | CASSVFPNTGELFF
TRBJ2-2 | TRBD1 | TRBV7-2 | NA | TGTGCCAGCAGCCCCGGACAGGGAACGACCGGGGAGCTGTTTTTT | CASSPGQGTTGELFF
TRBJ1-1 | NA | TRBV5-6 | many | TGTGCCAGCAGCTTCGCCGTGAACACTGAAGCTTTCTTT | CASSFAVNTEAFF
TRBJ2-3 | NA | TRBV5-1 | many | TGCGCCAGCAGCTTGTTCGGGCCAGGTGGCACAGATACGCAGTATTTT | CASSLFGPGGTDTQYF
TRBJ1-4 | TRBD1 | TRBV4-1 | many | TGCGCCAGCAGCCTCTCAGGGGGCGGTCAGGAAAAACTGTTTTTT | CASSLSGGGQEKLFF
TRBJ2-4 | NA | TRBV5-1 | many | TGCGCCAGCAGCCCACAGGAGCGTTTAGCCAAAAACATTCAGTACTTC | CASSPQERLAKNIQYF
TRBJ2-3 | NA | TRBV5-5 | many | TGTGCCAGCAGCGTTCGGGGGGATACGCAGTATTTT | CASSVRGDTQYF
TRBJ1-5 | NA | TRBV6-2/TRBV6-3 | many | TGTGCCAGCAGCCCTCCCCTTCAGCCCCAGCATTTT | CASSPPLQPQHF
TRBJ1-2 | TRBD1 | TRBV5-1 | many | TGCGCCAGCAGAAACGGACAGGGGGCGCAGAGTGGCTACACCTTC | CASRNGQGAQSGYTF
TRBJ2-5 | TRBD2 | TRBV7-2 | many | TGTGCCAGCAGCTTAGGGGTAGCGGGGGAGGAGACCCAGTACTTC | CASSLGVAGEETQYF
TRBJ2-7 | NA | TRBV28 | many | TGTGCCAGCAGTTCCCCCACGTCCGCCGGGTCCGAGCAGTACTTC | CASSSPTSAGSEQYF
TRBJ1-5 | NA | TRBV12-3/TRBV12-4 | many | TGTGCCAGCAGTTTGGGTGGTAGTAGATATCAGCCCCAGCATTTT | CASSLGGSRYQPQHF
TRBJ1-3 | NA | TRBV14 | NA | TGTGCCAGCAGCCCCCGTCGTGGAAACACCATATATTTT | CASSPRRGNTIYF
TRBJ2-7 | NA | TRBV18 | few | TGTGCCAGCTCACCTGATAGAGGGACGTCCACCCTTTCGTACGAGCAGTACTTC | CASSPDRGTSTLSYEQYF
TRBJ1-5 | NA | TRBV7-6 | many | TGTGCCAGCAGCTTAGCTAAAAATCAGCCCCAGCATTTT | CASSLAKNQPQHF
TRBJ2-7 | NA | TRBV7-2 | many | TGTGCCAGCAGCCTATACGACTACGAGCAGTACTTC | CASSLYDYEQYF
TRBJ1-2 | NA | TRBV20-1 | many | TGCAGTGCTAGAGCTCTTCAGGGATCCTATGGCTACACCTTC | CSARALQGSYGYTF
TRBJ1-2 | TRBD1 | TRBV7-2 | many | TGTGCCAGCAGCCCGGGACAGGGGGTCTATGGCTACACCTTC | CASSPGQGVYGYTF
TRBJ1-3 | NA | TRBV9 | many | TGTGCCAGCAGCGAGACAGCCTCTGGAAACACCATATATTTT | CASSETASGNTIYF
TRBJ2-1 | NA | TRBV3-1 | many | TGTGCCAGCAGCCAAGACAGTGGATACAATGAGCAGTTCTTC | CASSQDSGYNEQFF
TRBJ1-2 | TRBD1 | TRBV7-9 | many | TGTGCCAGCAGCTTAGAAGGGACAGCAAAAAACTATGGCTACACCTTC | CASSLEGTAKNYGYTF
TRBJ1-5 | TRBD1 | TRBV18 | many | TGTGCCAGCTCACCAGGGACAGTTGATCAGCCCCAGCATTTT | CASSPGTVDQPQHF
TRBJ1-2 | NA | TRBV12-3/TRBV12-4 | many | TGTGCCAGCAGTTTATTGTGGGGTTCGGGTGTTGGCTACACCTTC | CASSLLWGSGVGYTF
TRBJ1-6 | TRBD1 | TRBV28 | many | TGTGCCAGCAGCTCCGACAGGGGTGCTTCACCCCTCAACTTT | CASSSDRGASPLNF
TRBJ1-2 | TRBD1 | TRBV7-2 | many | TGTGCCAGCAGCTTGGGCGACAGGGGGCGCGGCTACACCTTC | CASSLGDRGRGYTF
TRBJ2-1 | TRBD2 | TRBV20-1 | NA | TGCAGTGCTAGGTCTAGCGGGGTTAGCTCCTACAATGAGCAGTTCTTC | CSARSSGVSSYNEQFF